Listed here is a single T cell receptor (beta chain). Its antigen remains unknown. TCRdb's copy holds only in-frame clones and misses some; the assay was immunoSEQ multiplex PCR. The profile shows some 130,000 clones, 90% to 95% of them singletons. The data belong to a study of T cell responses to AZD1222 COVID-19 vaccine. Regarding the study as a whole: Donors skewed white British and female; clonal diversity was possibly underestimated. Increased Spike-specific TCR breadth and depth were observed after two AZD1222 doses. In the spike-specific TCR repertoire, nearly half reportedly target unmutated variant regions.

The receptor's source is an adult in good health. Sequenced here: peripheral blood, sampled on day 0 of AZD1222 vaccination.

CDR3 bases: TGTGCCAGCACCATCGGGGGTGAGCAGTTCTTC. This gives the protein CASTIGGEQFF. The V call is TRBV2, the J call TRBJ2-1; a possible D gene is TRBD2 (6 bases). The CDR3 extends over 11 amino acids. Trimming removed 7 bases at V and 9 bases at J, with 10 bases between. Per germline, CDR1 SNHLY and CDR2 FYNNEI. The full variable domain, rest sourced from reference TRBV2 and TRBJ2-1, is EPEVTQTPSHQVTQMGQEVILRCVPISNHLYFYWYRQILGQKVEFLVSFYNNEISEKSEIFDDQFSVERPDGSNFTLKIRSTKLEDSAMYFCASTIGGEQFFGPGTRLTVL.